The 4 T cell receptor beta chains in this list originate from one sample, sequenced in a study of blood T cell repertoires in COVID-19. Using immunoSEQ multiplex PCR, the repertoire was profiled, and TCRdb retains in-frame clones only, with some absent. This table has 150,000 or so clones, over 60% appearing once. The sequenced material came from peripheral blood. These receptors were obtained from a woman aged 80 or older with active or convalescent COVID-19.

The DNA for the CDR3 is TGTGCCAGCAGCTTGACTAGCGATCCCTACAATGAGCAGTTCTTC. Its translation is CASSLTSDPYNEQFF. The chain employs TRBV5-4 and TRBJ2-1; 7 bases map to TRBD2. This CDR3 is 15 amino acids long. J was trimmed by 2 bases and V by 1 base; bases with no gene match: 3. Germline values: CDR1 SGHNT, CDR2 YYREEE (reference sequence).

This chain joins TRBV14 and TRBJ1-1; 9 positions agree with TRBD1. The CDR3 runs to 14 residues. Germline CDR1 and CDR2: SGHDN and FVKESK. V lost 2 bases, J lost 7 bases, and 5 bases stayed unmatched. CDR3 sequence (DNA): TGTGCCAGCAGCCAACGACAGGGGGAGGGTGAAGCTTTCTTT. Amino acids: CASSQRQGEGEAFF. The whole variable domain, filled in from reference TRBV14 and TRBJ1-1, reads EAGVTQFPSHSVIEKGQTVTLRCDPISGHDNLYWYRRVMGKEIKFLLHFVKESKQDESGMPNNRFLAERTGGTYSTLKVQPAELEDSGVYFCASSQRQGEGEAFFGQGTRLTVV.

Only one count was recorded for this clone. The rearrangement links TRBV30 to TRBJ2-3, with D perhaps matching TRBD1 (5 bases). The CDR3 length is 14 residues. V was cut by 3 bases and J by 4 bases, with 14 bases left in between. CDR1 is GTSNPN and CDR2 is SVGIG in the germline V gene (reference sequence). The CDR3 here is CAWRGWGSADTQYF. The CDR3 nucleotides read TGTGCCTGGAGAGGATGGGGCTCTGCAGATACGCAGTATTTT.

The chain recombines TRBV29-1 with TRBJ2-1; D is undetermined. Between the trimmed V and J ends, which lost 4 bases and 4 bases, there was a span of 11 bases. This CDR3 is 13 amino acids long. CDR1 SQVTM and CDR2 ANQGSEA come from the germline V gene. Written as DNA, the CDR3 is TGCAGCGTTGCCAGCAAACTATACAATGAGCAGTTCTTC. This codes for CSVASKLYNEQFF.